These 9 T cell receptor beta chains originate from one sample sequenced in a study of radiotherapy plus CTLA-4 blockade in lung cancer. Produced via immunoSEQ multiplex PCR; TCRdb's table is partial and in-frame only. Among around 65,000 clones listed, about 72% were seen once. The sequences come from peripheral blood, collected from a patient treated with radiotherapy plus ipilimumab. These receptors were taken from a human donor with non-small cell lung cancer who had a complete response to radiotherapy plus ipilimumab.

This clone was detected once. The chain carries TRBV5-6 and TRBJ2-1; a weak D match, TRBD2 (5 bases). The CDR3 is made up of 12 amino acids. Germline CDR1 and CDR2: SGHDT and YYEEEE. V dropped 1 base and J dropped 9 bases, with 8 bases sitting between them. The CDR3 is CASSLYEGEQFF. The CDR3 DNA follows: TGTGCCAGCAGCTTGTACGAGGGTGAGCAGTTCTTC.

V and J are TRBV30 and TRBJ2-2; TRBD2 aligns across 13 bases. V trimming: 6 bases; J trimming: 1 base; junction bases outside the gene matches: 5. This CDR3 spans 16 amino acids. CDR1 GTSNPN and CDR2 SVGIG come from the germline V gene (reference sequence). CDR3 region: CACLGLAGRNTGELFF. The CDR3 nucleotides are TGTGCCTGCCTGGGACTAGCGGGGCGGAACACCGGGGAGCTGTTTTTT.

This chain joins TRBV27 and TRBJ1-1, with D uncertain. CDR3 length equals 16 residues. Germline V gives CDR1 MNHEY, CDR2 SMNVEV (reference sequence). V dropped 4 bases and J dropped 0 bases, with 15 bases sitting between them. CDR3 protein: CASSSQGLLMNTEAFF. In DNA form, the CDR3 reads TGTGCCAGCAGTTCCCAAGGGTTGCTTATGAACACTGAAGCTTTCTTT.

This sequence joins TRBV7-8 and TRBJ1-1; D unclear. Trimming stripped 5 bases from V and 2 bases from J, with 9 bases between. The length of the CDR3 is 13 residues. CDR1 is SGHVS, CDR2 FQNEAQ, per germline. CDR3 residues: CASSETRNTEAFF. The CDR3 DNA is TGTGCCAGCAGCGAAACAAGAAACACTGAAGCTTTCTTT.

V usage is TRBV21-1 and J usage is TRBJ2-7; TRBD1 was called by the table and not checked on the DNA. TRBV21-1 is flagged as a pseudogene. The CDR3 is 16 amino acids. In DNA form, the CDR3 reads TGTGCCAGCAGCAAATTTTCCGGGACAGGGTCCTACGAGCAGTACTTC. Translated: CASSKFSGTGSYEQYF.

The chain carries TRBV28 and TRBJ2-3; D remains ambiguous. Germline V gene lookup returns CDR1 MDHEN and CDR2 SYDVKM. The CDR3 loop spans 15 amino acids. The germline V and J ends were trimmed by 3 bases and 2 bases, with 12 bases remaining between them. The CDR3 here is CASSFAGSNTDTQYF. CDR3 sequence (DNA): TGTGCCAGCAGTTTCGCAGGTTCAAACACAGATACGCAGTATTTT.

The chain carries TRBV5-4 and TRBJ1-2; 7 nucleotides line up with TRBD1. V lost 0 bases and J lost 4; bases outside the gene matches: 0. The V gene's germline CDR1 is SGHNT and CDR2 YYREEE (reference sequence). The CDR3 contains 13 residues. For the CDR3, the DNA is TGTGCCAGCAGCTTGGGGACAGGCTATGGCTACACCTTC. This encodes CASSLGTGYGYTF.

In this sample, this clone turned up once. The CDR3 loop reads CAWSVPGAAGNTIYF. DNA for the CDR3: TGTGCCTGGAGTGTTCCAGGGGCGGCTGGAAACACCATATATTTT. V is TRBV30 and J is TRBJ1-3, with D possibly matching TRBD1 (6 bases). Germline CDR1 and CDR2: GTSNPN and SVGIG (reference sequence). V lost 0 bases, J lost 2 bases, and 11 bases lay in between. This CDR3 contains 15 residues.

The chain is built from TRBV28 and TRBJ2-1, with D tentatively TRBD1 or TRBD2 (5 bases each). The germline V gene has CDR1 MDHEN and CDR2 SYDVKM. The CDR3 loop spans 21 amino acids. V was trimmed by 4 bases and J by 4 bases, leaving 32 bases between them. CDR3 residues: CASSYWGVTELGATAYNEQFF. The DNA of the CDR3 is TGTGCCAGCAGTTATTGGGGAGTGACAGAGCTCGGCGCGACGGCATACAATGAGCAGTTCTTC.